This TCR beta chain was captured in a study of response to subunit inactivated influenza vaccine. General observations from the study: It was suggested by the authors that few new T cells are recruited by each seasonal influenza vaccination.

V was clipped by 1 base and J by 1 base, with 8 bases between them. The CDR3 covers 15 residues. CDR1 and CDR2 (germline): MGHRA, YSYEKL. TCRdb re-analysed the RT-PCR reads in MiXCR, keeping a single row per CDR3 protein. Here the sample spans about 580,000 distinct CDR3 sequences, about 14% being singletons. As concerns this clonotype: No antigen is known for it.

The input for sequencing was PBMCs from blood, taken roughly 13 days after vaccination. V usage is TRBV4-1 and J usage is TRBJ1-3; D gene uncertain. This clonotype was sampled from a man over 45 who received an inactivated influenza vaccine. CDR3: CASSQVPESGNTIYF. The CDR3 bases are TGCGCCAGCAGCCAAGTGCCGGAATCTGGAAACACCATATATTTT.